Listed here are 23 T cell receptor beta chains from one sample, sequenced in a study of T-cell memory formation after mild COVID-19. TCRdb passed the 5' RACE reads through MiXCR, listing each CDR3 protein once. In the table there are about 340,000 distinct CDR3 sequences, around 21% of which are singletons. The sample taken for sequencing was PBMCs or a T cell subset sorted from them (not recorded which). These receptors originate from an adult woman who had mild COVID-19 (a few samples of this study predate the infection). Cell type and time point are not known.

CDR3 bases: TGTGCCAGCAGTTTAGCGCCCGGTAACCCCTACGAGCAGTACTTC. Translation gives CASSLAPGNPYEQYF. V gene TRBV12-3 or TRBV12-4 combines with J gene TRBJ2-7; the D is unclear. With 0 bases removed from V and 2 bases from J, the gap between germline ends came to 11 bases. This CDR3 is 15 amino acids long.

The V gene is TRBV6-1, the J gene TRBJ2-2, with D tentatively TRBD1 (6 bases). From germline, CDR1 is MNHNS and CDR2 SASEGT. With 2 bases removed from V and 0 bases from J, the gap between germline ends came to 10 bases. This CDR3 spans 16 amino acids. The CDR3 DNA follows: TGTGCCAGCAGTGAATACAGGGAAGCGAACACCGGGGAGCTGTTTTTT. It is translated as CASSEYREANTGELFF.

The rearrangement links TRBV19 to TRBJ1-3; D is ambiguous. V dropped 6 bases and J dropped 2 bases, with 5 bases sitting between them. The CDR3 has 12 amino acids. The germline V gene encodes CDR1 LNHDA and CDR2 SQIVND (reference sequence). The CDR3 nucleotides are TGTGCCAGTAGGAGTGCTGGAAACACCATATATTTT. Protein product: CASRSAGNTIYF.

The chain has TRBV30 and TRBJ1-2, with 7 bases matching TRBD1. Looked up from germline, CDR1 is GTSNPN and CDR2 is SVGIG (reference sequence). The CDR3 has 15 residues. J lost 8 bases, V lost 1 base, and 13 bases had no gene match. CDR3 in amino acids: CAWSDTGQRRRGYTF. CDR3 DNA sequence: TGTGCCTGGAGTGACACGGGACAGCGAAGGCGAGGCTACACCTTC.

The J gene is TRBJ1-1, the V gene TRBV11-2, with 7 positions matching TRBD1. From germline, CDR1 is SGHAT and CDR2 FQNNGV. The CDR3 is 16 residues long. The V segment lost 3 bases and the J segment 3 bases; nucleotides outside the gene matches: 10. CDR3 residues: CASSFRQGWAYTEAFF. The CDR3 DNA follows: TGTGCCAGCAGCTTTAGACAGGGATGGGCGTACACTGAAGCTTTCTTT.

The rearrangement links TRBV14 to TRBJ1-6; D is unresolved. V shed 1 base and J shed 0 bases, with 10 bases lying between them. This CDR3 spans 17 amino acids. Germline CDR1 reads SGHDN; CDR2 reads FVKESK. DNA of the CDR3: TGTGCCAGCAGCCAAGTATCCAGTTACTCCTATAATTCACCCCTCCACTTT. It codes for CASSQVSSYSYNSPLHF.

The chain carries TRBV12-3 or TRBV12-4 and TRBJ2-2; maybe TRBD2 (6 bases). The CDR3 is made up of 14 amino acids. The V end was cut by 3 bases, the J end by 7 bases, with 12 bases between. The CDR3 here is CASSLFGSGGELFF. The CDR3 DNA reads as TGTGCCAGCAGTTTGTTCGGGAGCGGCGGGGAGCTGTTTTTT.

CDR3 coding DNA: TGTGCCAGCAGCGTAGGCGGGCAACAGCCCCAGCATTTT. Amino acid sequence: CASSVGGQQPQHF. This chain links TRBV9 with TRBJ1-5; D gene ambiguous. CDR3 size: 13 residues. CDR1 SGDLS and CDR2 YYNGEE come from the germline V gene. The V end lost 0 bases, the J end lost 7 bases, and 8 bases lay between the germline ends.

This clonotype appeared a few times. The chain recombines TRBV4-3 with TRBJ2-7, with TRBD2 matching over 12 bases. The CDR3 length is 19 residues. J lost 3 bases, V lost 1 base, and 13 bases had no gene match. From germline, CDR1 is LGHNA and CDR2 YSLEER. CDR3 nucleotide sequence: TGCGCCAGCAGCCAAGGGACTAGCGGGAACATTGGGACATACTACGAGCAGTACTTC. Its translation is CASSQGTSGNIGTYYEQYF.

This chain connects TRBV7-9 to TRBJ1-1; 7 bases map to TRBD1. With V trimmed by 2 bases and J by 4 bases, 7 bases remained unmatched. The CDR3 covers 15 residues. Germline CDR1 and CDR2: SEHNR and FQNEAQ (reference sequence). Here the CDR3 reads CASSLHTGEPTEAFF. DNA for the CDR3: TGTGCCAGCAGCTTACATACAGGGGAACCCACTGAAGCTTTCTTT.

The chain uses TRBV7-8 and TRBJ2-1, with 9 bases matching TRBD2. CDR1 and CDR2 from the germline V gene are SGHVS and FQNEAQ. CDR3 length: 14 amino acids. V lost 5 bases and J lost 4; bases outside the gene matches: 3. The CDR3 sequence is CASSRLAVYNEQFF. In DNA, the CDR3 is TGTGCCAGCAGCCGACTAGCGGTTTACAATGAGCAGTTCTTC. The full variable domain, its missing parts supplied by reference TRBV7-8 and TRBJ2-1, is GAGVSQSPRYKVAKRGQDVALRCDPISGHVSLFWYQQALGQGPEFLTYFQNEAQLDKSGLPSDRFFAERPEGSVSTLKIQRTQQEDSAVYLCASSRLAVYNEQFFGPGTRLTVL.

In its sample, this clonotype was seen a few times. The J gene is TRBJ1-2, the V gene TRBV5-1; a possible D gene is TRBD1 (6 bases). CDR1 and CDR2 from the germline V gene are SGHRS and YFSETQ. The CDR3 is 14 residues long. The V and J ends lost 5 bases and 1 base respectively, with 12 bases between them. This CDR3 is CASRKDSLNYGYTF. The CDR3 coding sequence is TGCGCCAGCAGAAAGGACAGTCTTAACTATGGCTACACCTTC.

This clonotype has just a few counts. The rearrangement links TRBV4-2 to TRBJ2-5, with D unclear. Germline values: CDR1 LGHNA, CDR2 YNFKEQ. This CDR3 comprises 14 residues. The V end lost 1 base, the J end lost 2 bases, and 8 bases lay between the germline ends. The DNA for the CDR3 is TGTGCCAGCAGCCAAGGTGGTCAACAAGAGACCCAGTACTTC. It specifies CASSQGGQQETQYF.

Only a few counts were recorded for this clonotype. CDR3 sequence: CSALQGGYGYTF. In DNA form, the CDR3 reads TGCAGCGCCTTGCAGGGTGGCTATGGCTACACCTTC. The chain combines TRBV29-1 with TRBJ1-2; D possibly corresponds to TRBD1 (5 bases). CDR1 and CDR2 (germline): SQVTM, ANQGSEA. The CDR3 contains 12 residues. V lost 7 bases and J 4 bases, leaving 13 bases between the germline ends.

This chain joins TRBV20-1 and TRBJ2-7; maybe TRBD1 (5 bases). The germline V gene has CDR1 DFQATT and CDR2 SNEGSKA (reference sequence). The CDR3 runs 14 residues. Trimming cost V 1 base and J 6 bases, with 16 bases left between them. CDR3 coding DNA: TGCAGTGCTAGAGTACGACAGCAAACGGGCGAGCAGTACTTC. Residues: CSARVRQQTGEQYF.

V and J are TRBV9 and TRBJ1-5, with 7 bases lining up with TRBD1. The CDR3 is 15 residues long. From germline, CDR1 is SGDLS and CDR2 YYNGEE. Trimming cost V 3 bases and J 3 bases; bases outside gene matches: 6. This CDR3 is CASSAVGTDNQPQHF. The CDR3, as DNA: TGTGCCAGCAGCGCCGTCGGGACAGACAATCAGCCCCAGCATTTT.

The J gene is TRBJ1-2, the V gene TRBV12-3 or TRBV12-4; D is perhaps TRBD1 (6 bases). The CDR3 runs 14 residues. Trimming took off 0 bases at V and 7 bases at J, with 12 bases between the two ends. DNA for the CDR3: TGTGCCAGCAGTTTAGCGCTAAGGGGGGTTGGCTACACCTTC. Translating gives CASSLALRGVGYTF.

The chain couples TRBV7-9 to TRBJ1-3; D is unclear. V lost 1 base and J lost 3, with 13 bases in between. The CDR3 spans 16 residues. CDR1 and CDR2 from the germline V gene are SEHNR and FQNEAQ (reference sequence). CDR3 coding DNA: TGTGCCAGCAGCTTAGTTTTCGGTGCAGGTGGAAACACCATATATTTT. Residues: CASSLVFGAGGNTIYF.

This clonotype was counted between two and nine times. The chain combines TRBV12-3 or TRBV12-4 with TRBJ2-3, with 11 positions matching TRBD2. The CDR3 spans 16 residues. V lost 5 bases to trimming and J lost 1 base; unmatched junction nucleotides: 5. The CDR3 spells CASSVGTSGRTDTQYF. The CDR3 coding sequence is TGTGCCAGCAGTGTGGGGACTAGCGGTCGCACAGATACGCAGTATTTT.

The chain carries TRBV20-1 and TRBJ2-3, with TRBD2 matching over 11 bases. CDR3 size: 15 residues. Germline CDR1 is DFQATT and CDR2 is SNEGSKA (reference sequence). The J segment lost 3 bases and the V segment lost 5 bases, leaving 7 bases of the junction unmatched. CDR3 loop: CSAFPPSGGTDTQYF. The CDR3 DNA is TGCAGTGCTTTTCCCCCTAGCGGGGGGACAGATACGCAGTATTTT.

The rearrangement links TRBV29-1 to TRBJ2-1; 9 bases line up with TRBD2. The CDR3 sequence is 14 residues long. The germline gives CDR1 SQVTM, CDR2 ANQGSEA. With 3 bases clipped from V and 9 bases from J, the junction kept 9 bases outside the gene matches. CDR3 DNA sequence: TGCAGCGTTGAGTTAGCGGGAGTGGTCGGTGAGCAGTTCTTC. Protein product: CSVELAGVVGEQFF.

The chain uses TRBV30 and TRBJ2-3, with D unresolved. Trimming shortened V by 1 base and J by 3 bases, and 14 bases separated the two germline ends. The CDR3 loop spans 15 amino acids. Per the germline V gene, CDR1 is GTSNPN and CDR2 is SVGIG (reference sequence). CDR3: CAWSEGQLRTDTQYF. The CDR3 DNA reads as TGTGCCTGGAGTGAGGGTCAGCTAAGGACAGATACGCAGTATTTT. The entire variable domain, with the rest obtained from reference TRBV30 and TRBJ2-3, is as follows: SQTIHQWPATLVQPVGSPLSLECTVEGTSNPNLYWYRQAAGRGLQLLFYSVGIGQISSEVPQNLSASRPQDRQFILSSKKLLLSDSGFYLCAWSEGQLRTDTQYFGPGTRLTVL.

The J gene is TRBJ2-4, the V gene TRBV28; D possibly corresponds to TRBD1 (6 bases). The V and J ends lost 6 bases and 8 bases respectively, with 14 bases between them. The germline CDR1 and CDR2 sequences are MDHEN and SYDVKM. The CDR3 length is 13 residues. The CDR3 DNA reads TGTGCCAGCAGGACGGGACATCTTGACATTCAGTACTTC. Its protein is CASRTGHLDIQYF.